The clone carrying this T cell receptor (beta chain) occurred a few times. The antigen is unknown. Clones were sequenced by immunoSEQ multiplex PCR, and TCRdb holds only the in-frame ones, with some missing. The sample includes about 13,000 clones, roughly 80% of them seen just once. The data were obtained in a study of OX40 agonist ivuxolimab in advanced cancers. Background on the study: An agonistic human IgG2 monoclonal antibody against OX40 (CD134) was given. Aged about 23 to 80 with a mean of 60 years, they were approximately 80% male.

Peripheral blood came from all dose cohorts at three timepoints. V trimming: 3 bases; J trimming: 7 bases; junction bases outside the gene matches: 10. The germline CDR1 and CDR2 sequences are SGDLS and YYNGEE. The CDR3 runs 16 residues. Study outcomes and limitations: Clonal expansion was among the lowest in partial responders at 0.1-3.0 mg/kg, especially CD8+.

The TCR was taken from an adult with an advanced solid tumor such as melanoma, head and neck, liver or kidney cancer. Sample: CD4+ or CD8+ T cells sorted from blood, taken in a trial of the OX40 agonist ivuxolimab. The chain links TRBV9 to TRBJ2-1; 10 nucleotides align to TRBD2. DNA of the CDR3: TGTGCCAGCAGCGCCTATACTAGCGGGATGAGTAATGAGCAGTTCTTC. Protein: CASSAYTSGMSNEQFF.